The clone carrying this T cell receptor (beta chain) was counted between two and nine times. Its specificity is not known. Peripheral blood samples of roughly 10 milliliters were drawn from each donor. Per sample, extraction of total RNA gave at least 5 micrograms in every case. A sample-barcoded 5' primer and a J-beta primer mix were used in a second PCR of roughly 6 to 11 cycles. The template-switch adaptor was a 5' adaptor with 12 random nucleotides. It tagged each cDNA molecule. Each CDR3 protein gets one entry after TCRdb re-called the 5' RACE reads with MiXCR. The sample carries 850,000 to 1,300,000 distinct CDR3 sequences, less than 50% recorded once. Germline assignment: CDR1 SGHRS and CDR2 YFSETQ. The ends lost 4 bases at V and 2 bases at J; junction bases unmatched: 4. CDR3 length equals 14 residues. The sample originates from a study of blood T cells in healthy people across ages. Study-level findings and limits: More naive CD4+ cells and higher diversity marked long-lived donors relative to aged donors.

This sequence was found in a woman aged 60 to 75 in good health. Sequencing was done on a sample of blood. The gene calls are TRBV5-1 and TRBJ1-1, with 8 bases aligning to TRBD1. In DNA form, the CDR3 reads TGCGCCAGCAGCCACGGACAGGGAAACACTGAAGCTTTCTTT. This sequence encodes CASSHGQGNTEAFF.